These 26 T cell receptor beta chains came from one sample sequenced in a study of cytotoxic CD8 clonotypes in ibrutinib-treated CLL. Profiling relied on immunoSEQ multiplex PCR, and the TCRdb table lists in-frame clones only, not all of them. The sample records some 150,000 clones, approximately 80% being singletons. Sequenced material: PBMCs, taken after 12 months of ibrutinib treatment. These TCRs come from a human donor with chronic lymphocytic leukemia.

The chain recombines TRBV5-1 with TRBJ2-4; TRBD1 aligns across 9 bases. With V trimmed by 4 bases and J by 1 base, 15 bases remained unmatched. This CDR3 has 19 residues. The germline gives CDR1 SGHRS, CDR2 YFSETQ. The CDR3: CASSPGPGTGGQAKNIQYF. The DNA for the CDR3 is TGCGCCAGCAGCCCAGGACCGGGTACAGGGGGCCAGGCCAAAAACATTCAGTACTTC.

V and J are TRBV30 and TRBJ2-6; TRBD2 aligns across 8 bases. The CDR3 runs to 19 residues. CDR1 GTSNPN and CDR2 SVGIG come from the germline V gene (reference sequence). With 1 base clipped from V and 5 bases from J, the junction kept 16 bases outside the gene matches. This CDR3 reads CAWSEGSGGPPRRANVLTF. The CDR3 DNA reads TGTGCCTGGAGTGAGGGAAGCGGGGGCCCCCCTCGGCGGGCCAACGTCCTGACTTTC.

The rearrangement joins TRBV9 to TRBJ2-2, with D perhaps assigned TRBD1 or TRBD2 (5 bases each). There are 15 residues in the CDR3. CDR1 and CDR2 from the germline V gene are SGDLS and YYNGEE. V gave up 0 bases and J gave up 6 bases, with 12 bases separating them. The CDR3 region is CASSVGGTPAGELFF. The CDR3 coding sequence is TGTGCCAGCAGCGTAGGGGGGACCCCGGCCGGGGAGCTGTTTTTT.

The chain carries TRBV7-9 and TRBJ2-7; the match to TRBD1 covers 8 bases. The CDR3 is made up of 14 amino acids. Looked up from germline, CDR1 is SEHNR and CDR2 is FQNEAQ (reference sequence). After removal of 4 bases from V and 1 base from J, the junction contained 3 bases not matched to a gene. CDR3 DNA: TGTGCCAGCAGCTCCCGGACAGGGTCCTACGAGCAGTACTTC. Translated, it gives CASSSRTGSYEQYF.

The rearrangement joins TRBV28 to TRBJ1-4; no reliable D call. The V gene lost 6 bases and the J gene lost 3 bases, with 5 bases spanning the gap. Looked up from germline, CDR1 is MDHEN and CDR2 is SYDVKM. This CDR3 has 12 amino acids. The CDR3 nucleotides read TGTGCCAGCAGCCGCCCTAATGAAAAACTGTTTTTT. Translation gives CASSRPNEKLFF.

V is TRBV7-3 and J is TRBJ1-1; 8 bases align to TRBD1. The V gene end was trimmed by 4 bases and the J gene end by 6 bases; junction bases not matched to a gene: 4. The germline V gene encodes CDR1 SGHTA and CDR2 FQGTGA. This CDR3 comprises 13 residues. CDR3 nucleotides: TGTGCCAGCAGCTCCGACAGGGGCGCTGAAGCTTTCTTT. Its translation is CASSSDRGAEAFF. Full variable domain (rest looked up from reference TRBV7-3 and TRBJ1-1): GAGVSQTPSNKVTEKGKYVELRCDPISGHTALYWYRQSLGQGPEFLIYFQGTGAADDSGLPNDRFFAVRPEGSVSTLKIQRTERGDSAVYLCASSSDRGAEAFFGQGTRLTVV.

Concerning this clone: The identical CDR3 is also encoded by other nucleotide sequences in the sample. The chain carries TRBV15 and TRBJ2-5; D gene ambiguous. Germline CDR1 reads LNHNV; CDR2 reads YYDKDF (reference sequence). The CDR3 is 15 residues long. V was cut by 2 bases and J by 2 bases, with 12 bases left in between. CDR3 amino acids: CATSRHVGLQETQYF. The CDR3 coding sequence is TGTGCCACCAGCAGACACGTGGGCCTTCAAGAGACCCAGTACTTC.

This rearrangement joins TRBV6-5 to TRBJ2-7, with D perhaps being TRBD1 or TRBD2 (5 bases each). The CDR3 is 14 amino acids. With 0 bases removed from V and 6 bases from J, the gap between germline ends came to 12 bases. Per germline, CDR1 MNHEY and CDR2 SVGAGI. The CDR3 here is CASSYSRDQGEQYF. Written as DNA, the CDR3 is TGTGCCAGCAGTTACTCGAGGGATCAGGGCGAGCAGTACTTC.

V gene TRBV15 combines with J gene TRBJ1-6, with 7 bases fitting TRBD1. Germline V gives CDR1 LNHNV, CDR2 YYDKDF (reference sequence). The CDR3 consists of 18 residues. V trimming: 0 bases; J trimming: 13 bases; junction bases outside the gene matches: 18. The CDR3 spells CATSREQGKIPIIHPLHF. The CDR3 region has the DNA TGTGCCACCAGCAGAGAACAGGGGAAGATTCCTATAATTCACCCCCTCCACTTT.

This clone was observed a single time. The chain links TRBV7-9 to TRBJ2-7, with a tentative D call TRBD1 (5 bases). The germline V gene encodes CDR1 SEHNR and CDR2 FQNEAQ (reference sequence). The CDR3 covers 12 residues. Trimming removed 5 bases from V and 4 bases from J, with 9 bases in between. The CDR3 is CASSITGYEQYF. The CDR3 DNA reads TGTGCCAGCAGCATAACAGGATACGAGCAGTACTTC.

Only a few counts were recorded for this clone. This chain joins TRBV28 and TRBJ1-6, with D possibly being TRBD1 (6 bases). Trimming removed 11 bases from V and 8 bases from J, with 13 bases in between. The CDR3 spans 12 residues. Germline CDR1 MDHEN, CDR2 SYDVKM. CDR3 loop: CAGQQGDSPLHF. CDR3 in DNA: TGTGCCGGACAGCAAGGAGATTCACCCCTCCACTTT. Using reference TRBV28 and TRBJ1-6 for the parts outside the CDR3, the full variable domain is DVKVTQSSRYLVKRTGEKVFLECVQDMDHENMFWYRQDPGLGLRLIYFSYDVKMKEKGDIPEGYSVSREKKERFSLILESASTNQTSMYLCAGQQGDSPLHFGNGTRLTVT.

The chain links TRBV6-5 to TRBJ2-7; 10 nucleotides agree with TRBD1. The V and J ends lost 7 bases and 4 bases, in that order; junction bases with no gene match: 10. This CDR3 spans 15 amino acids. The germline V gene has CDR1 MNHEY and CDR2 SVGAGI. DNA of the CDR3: TGTGCCAGCACCCTTACCGGGACAGGGGCTTACGAGCAGTACTTC. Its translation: CASTLTGTGAYEQYF.

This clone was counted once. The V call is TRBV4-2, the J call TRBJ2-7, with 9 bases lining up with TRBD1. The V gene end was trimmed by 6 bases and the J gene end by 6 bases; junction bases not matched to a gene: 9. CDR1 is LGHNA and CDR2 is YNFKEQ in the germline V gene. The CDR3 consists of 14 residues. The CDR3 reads CASSFGQGLGEQYF. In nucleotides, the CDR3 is TGTGCCAGCAGTTTTGGACAGGGGCTTGGCGAGCAGTACTTC.

CDR3 DNA sequence: TGTGCCAGCAGCTTCTGGACAGGGGAAAGGGCCAACGTCCTGACTTTC. Its protein is CASSFWTGERANVLTF. The chain couples TRBV11-3 to TRBJ2-6; 9 bases fit TRBD1. The V and J ends lost 3 bases and 5 bases, in that order; junction bases with no gene match: 5. Germline V gives CDR1 SGHNT, CDR2 YENEEA. The CDR3 consists of 16 residues.

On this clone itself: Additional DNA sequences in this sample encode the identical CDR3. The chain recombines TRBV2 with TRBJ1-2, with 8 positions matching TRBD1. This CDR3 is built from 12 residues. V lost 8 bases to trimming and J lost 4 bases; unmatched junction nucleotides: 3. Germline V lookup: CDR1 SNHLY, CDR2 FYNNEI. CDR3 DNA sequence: TGTGCCAGCCGAGGACAGGGCTATGGCTACACCTTC. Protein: CASRGQGYGYTF. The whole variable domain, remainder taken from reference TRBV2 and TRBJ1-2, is EPEVTQTPSHQVTQMGQEVILRCVPISNHLYFYWYRQILGQKVEFLVSFYNNEISEKSEIFDDQFSVERPDGSNFTLKIRSTKLEDSAMYFCASRGQGYGYTFGSGTRLTVV.

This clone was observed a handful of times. CDR3 coding DNA: TGTGCCAGCAGTTCCTATAGCGGTACAGATACGCAGTATTTT. It specifies CASSSYSGTDTQYF. The chain carries TRBV28 and TRBJ2-3, with a weak D call TRBD2 (6 bases). The CDR3 spans 14 residues. V shed 4 bases and J shed 3 bases, with 11 bases lying between them. Germline V gene sequence: CDR1 MDHEN, CDR2 SYDVKM. The full variable domain, in which reference TRBV28 and TRBJ2-3 provide the parts outside the CDR3, is DVKVTQSSRYLVKRTGEKVFLECVQDMDHENMFWYRQDPGLGLRLIYFSYDVKMKEKGDIPEGYSVSREKKERFSLILESASTNQTSMYLCASSSYSGTDTQYFGPGTRLTVL.

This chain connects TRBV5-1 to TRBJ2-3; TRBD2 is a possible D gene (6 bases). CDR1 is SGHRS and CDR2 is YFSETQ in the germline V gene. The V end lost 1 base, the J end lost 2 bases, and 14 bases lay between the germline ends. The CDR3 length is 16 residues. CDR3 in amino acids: CASSLSRAGPTDTQYF. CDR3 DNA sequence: TGCGCCAGCAGCTTGAGTCGGGCGGGACCCACAGATACGCAGTATTTT.

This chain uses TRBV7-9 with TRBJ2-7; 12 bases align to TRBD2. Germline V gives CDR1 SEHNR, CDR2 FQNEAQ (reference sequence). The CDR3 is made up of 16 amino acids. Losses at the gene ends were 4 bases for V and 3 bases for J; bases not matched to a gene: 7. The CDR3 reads CASSYPGLAGSYEQYF. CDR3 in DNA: TGTGCCAGCAGCTACCCAGGACTAGCGGGAAGCTACGAGCAGTACTTC.

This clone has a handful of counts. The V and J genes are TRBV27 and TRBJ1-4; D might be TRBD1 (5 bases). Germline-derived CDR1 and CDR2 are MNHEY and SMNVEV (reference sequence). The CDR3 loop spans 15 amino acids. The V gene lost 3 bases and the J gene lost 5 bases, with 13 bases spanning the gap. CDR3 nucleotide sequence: TGTGCCAGCAGTTTTCGGGGACGGGAAAATGAAAAACTGTTTTTT. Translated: CASSFRGRENEKLFF.

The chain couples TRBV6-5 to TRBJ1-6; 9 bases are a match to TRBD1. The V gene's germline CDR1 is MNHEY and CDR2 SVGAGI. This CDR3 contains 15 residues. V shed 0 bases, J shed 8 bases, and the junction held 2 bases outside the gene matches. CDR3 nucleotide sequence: TGTGCCAGCAGTTACTCGACAGGGGGAGATTCACCCCTCCACTTT. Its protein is CASSYSTGGDSPLHF.

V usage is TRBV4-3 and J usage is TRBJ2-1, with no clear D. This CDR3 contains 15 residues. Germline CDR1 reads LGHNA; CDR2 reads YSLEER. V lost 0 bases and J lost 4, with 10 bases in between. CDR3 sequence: CASSQDKGSYNEQFF. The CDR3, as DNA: TGCGCCAGCAGCCAAGATAAGGGATCTTACAATGAGCAGTTCTTC.

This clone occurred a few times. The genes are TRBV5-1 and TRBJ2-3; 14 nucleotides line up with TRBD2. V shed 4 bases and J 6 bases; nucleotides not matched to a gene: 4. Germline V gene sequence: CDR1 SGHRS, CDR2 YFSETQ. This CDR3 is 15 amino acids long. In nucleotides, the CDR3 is TGCGCCAGCAGCCCGACTAGCGGGGGGGCGGATACGCAGTATTTT. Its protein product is CASSPTSGGADTQYF.

The CDR3 spells CASSEGWNQPQHF. In DNA, the CDR3 is TGTGCCAGCAGCGAGGGGTGGAATCAGCCCCAGCATTTT. The rearrangement joins TRBV11-3 to TRBJ1-5, with D perhaps matching TRBD1 (5 bases). V was pared by 5 bases and J by 4 bases, with 9 bases between. CDR1 and CDR2 from the germline V gene are SGHNT and YENEEA. The CDR3 spans 13 residues.

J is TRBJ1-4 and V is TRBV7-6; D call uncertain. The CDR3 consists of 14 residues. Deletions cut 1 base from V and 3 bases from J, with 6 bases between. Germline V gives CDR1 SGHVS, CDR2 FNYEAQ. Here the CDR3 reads CASSLDRANEKLFF. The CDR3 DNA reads TGTGCCAGCAGCTTAGACAGAGCTAATGAAAAACTGTTTTTT.

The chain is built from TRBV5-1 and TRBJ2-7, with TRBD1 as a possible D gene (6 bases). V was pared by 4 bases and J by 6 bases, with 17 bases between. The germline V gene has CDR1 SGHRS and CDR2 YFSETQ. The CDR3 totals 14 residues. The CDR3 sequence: CASSPGAGASEQYF. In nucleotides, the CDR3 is TGCGCCAGCAGCCCTGGAGCAGGGGCGAGCGAGCAGTACTTC.

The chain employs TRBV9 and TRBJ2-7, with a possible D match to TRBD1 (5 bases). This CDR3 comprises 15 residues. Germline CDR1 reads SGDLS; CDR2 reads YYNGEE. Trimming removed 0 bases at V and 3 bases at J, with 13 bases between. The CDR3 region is CASSVEPGWYYEQYF. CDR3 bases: TGTGCCAGCAGCGTAGAACCAGGGTGGTACTACGAGCAGTACTTC.